This T cell receptor beta chain was sequenced during a study of control samples from healthy donors and cancer patients. Clones were read by immunoSEQ multiplex PCR, and TCRdb kept only the in-frame ones, dropping some. The table includes nearly 40,000 clones, around 90% detected once. Looked up from germline, CDR1 is MDHEN and CDR2 is SYDVKM. Germline trimming cut 4 bases from V and 8 bases from J; bases unmatched to any gene: 5. There are 14 residues in the CDR3. Sequencing was performed on blood. The TCR originated in a woman aged 50 to 60 in good health. The chain recombines TRBV28 with TRBJ1-4, with 9 bases lining up with TRBD1. The CDR3 DNA sequence: TGTGCCAGCAGTTACCGGGACAGGGTCGAAAAACTGTTTTTT. The encoded protein is CASSYRDRVEKLFF.